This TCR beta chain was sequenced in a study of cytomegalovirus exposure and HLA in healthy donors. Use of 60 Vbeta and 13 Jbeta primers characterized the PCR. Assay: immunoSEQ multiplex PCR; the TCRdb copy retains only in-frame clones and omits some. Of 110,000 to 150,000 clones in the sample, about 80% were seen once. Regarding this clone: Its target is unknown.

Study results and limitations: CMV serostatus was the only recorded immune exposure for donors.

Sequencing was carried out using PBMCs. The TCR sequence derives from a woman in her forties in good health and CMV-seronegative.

The CDR3, as DNA: TGTGCCAGCAGCTTTACTAGGGAGATCAGCTACAATGAGCAGTTCTTC. It yields the protein CASSFTREISYNEQFF. The rearrangement links TRBV5-6 to TRBJ2-1; a possible D gene is TRBD2 (5 bases). Trimming stripped 2 bases from V and 3 bases from J, with 15 bases between. Germline V gives CDR1 SGHDT, CDR2 YYEEEE. The CDR3 has 16 residues.